This paragraph covers one T cell receptor (beta chain) sequence. Its antigen is undetermined. Germline loops: CDR1 DFQATT, CDR2 SNEGSKA (reference sequence). V shed 3 bases and J 5 bases; nucleotides not matched to a gene: 10. This CDR3 is 16 amino acids long. This sample was included in a study of T-cell reconstitution after alpha-beta-depleted transplantation in children. General study findings and limits: Newly made T cells mostly supplied T-cell counts and diversity one year after transplant. Recipient T cells and thymic progenitors that survived were the source of the high TCRbeta diversity seen at day 60 in some patients.

Library preparation (for TCRbeta) was performed with unique molecular identifiers. TCRdb used MiXCR to reprocess the PCR reads, holding one entry per CDR3 protein. Among fewer than 550,000 distinct CDR3 sequences listed, roughly 11% were seen once. The clonotype originates from a female patient aged 2 to 10 who had a stem cell transplant for aplastic anemia, so the T cells may come from the graft donor. V gene TRBV20-1 combines with J gene TRBJ2-2; TRBD2 aligns across 9 bases. The sequenced sample was PBMCs, mostly from graft donor cells, obtained 180 days after TCRalphabeta/CD19-depleted stem cell transplant. CDR3 coding DNA: TGCAGTGCTAGGGCGGCGGGAGGGCCCGAAACCGGGGAGCTGTTTTTT. Protein: CSARAAGGPETGELFF.